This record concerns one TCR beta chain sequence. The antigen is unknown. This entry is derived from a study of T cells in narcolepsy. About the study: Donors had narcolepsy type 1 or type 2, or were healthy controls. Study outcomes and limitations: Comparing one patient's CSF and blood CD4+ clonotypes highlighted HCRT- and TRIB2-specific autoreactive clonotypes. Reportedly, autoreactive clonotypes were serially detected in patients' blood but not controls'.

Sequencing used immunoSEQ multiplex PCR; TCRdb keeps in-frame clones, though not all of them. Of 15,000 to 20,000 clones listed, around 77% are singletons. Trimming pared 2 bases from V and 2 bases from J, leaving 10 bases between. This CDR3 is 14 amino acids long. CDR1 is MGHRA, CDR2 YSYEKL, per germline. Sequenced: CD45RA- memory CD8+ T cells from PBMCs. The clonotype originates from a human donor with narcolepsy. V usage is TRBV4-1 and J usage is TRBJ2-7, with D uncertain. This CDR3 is CASSQIGSAYEQYF. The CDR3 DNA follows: TGCGCCAGCAGCCAAATAGGGTCGGCCTACGAGCAGTACTTC.